These 22 T cell receptor beta chains share one sample of origin, sequenced in a study of response to subunit inactivated influenza vaccine. TCRdb analysed the RT-PCR reads with MiXCR anew, one entry per CDR3 protein. The sample contains hundreds of thousands of distinct CDR3 sequences, approximately 7.7% of which appear only once. The sequencing here drew on PBMCs from blood, taken about 23 months after vaccination. The receptor set was obtained from a man between 50 and 69 years old who received an inactivated influenza vaccine.

This clonotype was recorded a few times. This rearrangement joins TRBV9 to TRBJ1-6; 10 nucleotides line up with TRBD1. Germline CDR1 and CDR2: SGDLS and YYNGEE. This CDR3 is 13 amino acids long. The junction had 3 bases not matched to a gene; V was cut back by 5 bases and J by 10 bases. CDR3 sequence (DNA): TGTGCCAGCAGGGGGACAGGGGAGTCACCCCTCCACTTT. As protein: CASRGTGESPLHF.

With regard to this clonotype: This clone may be a read error of a much larger clone one base away. V gene TRBV3-1 combines with J gene TRBJ2-1, with D possibly matching TRBD2 (5 bases). CDR3 length: 16 amino acids. V was pared by 5 bases and J by 2 bases, with 16 bases between. Germline V lookup: CDR1 LGHDT, CDR2 YNNKEL (reference sequence). This chain's CDR3 is CASSTAGGWAYNEQFF. DNA for the CDR3: TGTGCCAGCAGCACAGCTGGCGGGTGGGCCTACAATGAGCAGTTCTTC.

This chain connects TRBV5-1 to TRBJ2-1; no firm D call. V lost 0 bases and J lost 0, with 7 bases in between. Germline values: CDR1 SGHRS, CDR2 YFSETQ. CDR3 length: 15 amino acids. The CDR3 protein is CASSLDAGSYNEQFF. DNA of the CDR3: TGCGCCAGCAGCTTGGATGCTGGCTCCTACAATGAGCAGTTCTTC.

CDR3 in DNA: TGTGCCAGCAGCCAAGTGGCCGGTACGCAAGAGGAGCAGTTCTTC. Translated: CASSQVAGTQEEQFF. The chain uses TRBV4-2 and TRBJ2-1; the D is unclear. Trimming took off 1 base at V and 10 bases at J, with 17 bases between the two ends. Looked up from germline, CDR1 is LGHNA and CDR2 is YNFKEQ. This CDR3 is 15 amino acids long.

This clonotype has a handful of counts. The J gene is TRBJ2-7, the V gene TRBV14; D is perhaps TRBD2 (6 bases). V was trimmed by 3 bases and J by 7 bases, leaving 13 bases between them. The CDR3 length is 13 residues. CDR1 is SGHDN, CDR2 FVKESK, per germline. Here the CDR3 DNA reads TGTGCCAGCAGCCAGTCCAGGGCGGGAGAGCAGTACTTC. Amino acids: CASSQSRAGEQYF. The full variable domain, in which reference TRBV14 and TRBJ2-7 provide the parts outside the CDR3, is EAGVTQFPSHSVIEKGQTVTLRCDPISGHDNLYWYRRVMGKEIKFLLHFVKESKQDESGMPNNRFLAERTGGTYSTLKVQPAELEDSGVYFCASSQSRAGEQYFGPGTRLTVT.

This clonotype was found many times. The gene calls are TRBV7-2 and TRBJ2-7, with D possibly TRBD2 on 6 matching bases. Per germline, CDR1 SGHTA and CDR2 FQGNSA. This CDR3 region has 15 residues. Trimming left V 3 bases short and J 0 bases short, with 12 bases between. In nucleotides, the CDR3 is TGTGCCAGCAGCTTTTGGGGGGTAGGCTCCTACGAGCAGTACTTC. It specifies CASSFWGVGSYEQYF.

This clonotype was picked up many times. The chain combines TRBV20-1 with TRBJ2-7, with TRBD2 matching 8 bases. Germline CDR1 DFQATT, CDR2 SNEGSKA (reference sequence). V gave up 0 bases and J gave up 0 bases; unmatched junction bases: 10. The CDR3 covers 17 residues. The CDR3: CSARDRTSGGTSYEQYF. In nucleotides, the CDR3 is TGCAGTGCTAGAGATCGAACTAGCGGAGGGACCTCCTACGAGCAGTACTTC.

This clonotype was counted a few times. CDR3 DNA: TGTGCCAGCAGCCCGGGACAGGATGCAAACACTGAAGCTTTCTTT. This encodes CASSPGQDANTEAFF. The V call is TRBV7-9, the J call TRBJ1-1; TRBD1 matches 8 bases. V shed 5 bases, J shed 2 bases, and the junction held 7 bases outside the gene matches. CDR3 length: 15 amino acids. CDR1 and CDR2 from the germline V gene are SEHNR and FQNEAQ (reference sequence).

This clonotype showed up just a few times. This chain joins TRBV4-3 and TRBJ2-3; 7 bases line up with TRBD1. The J segment lost 1 base and the V segment lost 3 bases, leaving 4 bases of the junction unmatched. The germline V gene encodes CDR1 LGHNA and CDR2 YSLEER. This CDR3 region has 15 residues. The chain's CDR3 is CASSHRGRGTDTQYF. The CDR3, as DNA: TGCGCCAGCAGCCATAGGGGGCGGGGCACAGATACGCAGTATTTT.

The V gene is TRBV6-2 or TRBV6-3, the J gene TRBJ2-3, with 12 bases matching TRBD2. V lost 5 bases, J lost 5 bases, and 8 bases stayed unmatched. The CDR3 runs to 16 residues. The germline V gene has CDR1 MNHEY and CDR2 SVGEGT. CDR3 residues: CASSTRTSGVGDTQYF. The DNA for the CDR3 is TGTGCCAGCAGTACCCGGACTAGCGGGGTAGGAGATACGCAGTATTTT.

Notes on this clonotype: The junction differs from germline at one of its ends, possibly a read error. The V call is TRBV10-1, the J call TRBJ2-7, with no clear D. Germline V lookup: CDR1 WNHNN, CDR2 SYGVQD (reference sequence). CDR3 length: 12 residues. Here the CDR3 reads CASSARADDQYF. The CDR3 coding sequence is TGCGCCAGCAGTGCCCGAGCCGACGATCAGTACTTC.

The table lists this clonotype with a few counts. This rearrangement joins TRBV6-5 to TRBJ2-7; tentative D call: TRBD1 (6 bases). Germline lookup yields CDR1 MNHEY and CDR2 SVGAGI. This CDR3 contains 14 residues. Trimming pared 2 bases from V and 3 bases from J, leaving 11 bases between. CDR3: CASSYNQGNYEQYF. As DNA, the CDR3 is TGTGCCAGCAGTTACAATCAGGGGAACTACGAGCAGTACTTC.

This clonotype has a handful of counts. This chain connects TRBV7-2 to TRBJ2-1; D is uncertain. CDR3 length: 13 amino acids. Germline assignment: CDR1 SGHTA and CDR2 FQGNSA. V gave up 5 bases and J gave up 7 bases, with 12 bases separating them. The CDR3 reads CASSARAGNEQFF. CDR3 DNA: TGTGCCAGCAGCGCCCGCGCTGGGAATGAGCAGTTCTTC. The full variable domain, with the rest looked up from reference TRBV7-2 and TRBJ2-1, is GAGVSQSPSNKVTEKGKDVELRCDPISGHTALYWYRQSLGQGLEFLIYFQGNSAPDKSGLPSDRFSAERTGGSVSTLTIQRTQQEDSAVYLCASSARAGNEQFFGPGTRLTVL.

This clonotype was picked up a small number of times. The rearrangement uses TRBV6-1 and TRBJ1-5, with D perhaps TRBD1 (6 bases). The V end lost 8 bases, the J end lost 1 base, and 9 bases lay between the germline ends. This CDR3 spans 13 amino acids. From germline, CDR1 is MNHNS and CDR2 SASEGT. CDR3 coding DNA: TGTGCCAGCGAGACAGGAAGCAATCAGCCCCAGCATTTT. It translates to CASETGSNQPQHF.

This clonotype has at least ten counts. The gene calls are TRBV12-3 or TRBV12-4 and TRBJ1-2; 8 bases match TRBD1. Trimming removed 4 bases from V and 5 bases from J; junction bases left unmatched: 15. The CDR3 loop spans 17 amino acids. CDR3 bases: TGTGCCAGCAGTTCCAGATGGGGACAGGTGAAACCTTATGGCTACACCTTC. Its protein is CASSSRWGQVKPYGYTF.

The CDR3 is CASSRQGIQPQHF. The CDR3 nucleotides are TGTGCCAGCAGTCGACAGGGGATTCAGCCCCAGCATTTT. This rearrangement joins TRBV12-3 or TRBV12-4 to TRBJ1-5; 8 nucleotides agree with TRBD1. With V trimmed by 5 bases and J by 6 bases, 3 bases remained unmatched. This CDR3 has 13 amino acids.

On this clonotype: At one boundary the junction diverges from the germline segment, which might be a read error. V gene TRBV20-1 combines with J gene TRBJ2-1; D unclear. The CDR3 is 13 amino acids. Germline V gene data show CDR1 as DFQATT and CDR2 as SNEGSKA (reference sequence). The CDR3 nucleotides are TGCAGTGCTAAAAATGGACCCGTCAATGAGGAGTTCTTC. Translated: CSAKNGPVNEEFF.

This clonotype appeared a few times. The V and J genes are TRBV29-1 and TRBJ2-5; 7 nucleotides agree with TRBD2. The V gene end was trimmed by 7 bases and the J gene end by 1 base; junction bases not matched to a gene: 6. The germline CDR1 and CDR2 sequences are SQVTM and ANQGSEA. The CDR3 runs to 13 residues. CDR3 loop: CSAAGLFQETQYF. As DNA, the CDR3 is TGCAGCGCCGCGGGACTATTCCAAGAGACCCAGTACTTC.

The V call is TRBV5-1, the J call TRBJ2-3, with D possibly TRBD2 on 5 matching bases. The V and J ends lost 0 bases and 3 bases respectively, with 14 bases between them. The germline V gene has CDR1 SGHRS and CDR2 YFSETQ. The CDR3 contains 16 residues. CDR3 in DNA: TGCGCCAGCAGCTTGGCTATAGCGAGCGGAACAGATACGCAGTATTTT. It translates to CASSLAIASGTDTQYF.

The chain uses TRBV12-3 or TRBV12-4 and TRBJ1-5; D gene unclear. There are 13 residues in the CDR3. V lost 7 bases and J 9 bases, leaving 16 bases between the germline ends. CDR3 sequence reads: CASTPFLRGPQHF. The CDR3 nucleotides are TGTGCCAGCACACCCTTCCTTCGGGGGCCCCAGCATTTT.

This clonotype was seen more than once but under ten times. The chain links TRBV12-3 or TRBV12-4 to TRBJ1-6; D perhaps matches TRBD1 (6 bases). The CDR3 runs 17 residues. Between the trimmed V and J ends, which lost 0 bases and 6 bases, there was a span of 15 bases. CDR3 bases: TGTGCCAGCAGTTTAGCTACAGGGAACAATCCTAATTCACCCCTCCACTTT. It translates to CASSLATGNNPNSPLHF.

The gene calls are TRBV23-1 and TRBJ2-1; 7 bases match TRBD1. TRBV23-1 is noted as an ORF with a role that remains uncertain. Trimming took 6 bases from V and 2 from J; bases not matched to a gene: 7. The CDR3 consists of 15 residues. DNA for the CDR3: TGCGCCAGCAGCCCGGGACAGAAAACCTACAATGAGCAGTTCTTC. Encoded protein: CASSPGQKTYNEQFF.